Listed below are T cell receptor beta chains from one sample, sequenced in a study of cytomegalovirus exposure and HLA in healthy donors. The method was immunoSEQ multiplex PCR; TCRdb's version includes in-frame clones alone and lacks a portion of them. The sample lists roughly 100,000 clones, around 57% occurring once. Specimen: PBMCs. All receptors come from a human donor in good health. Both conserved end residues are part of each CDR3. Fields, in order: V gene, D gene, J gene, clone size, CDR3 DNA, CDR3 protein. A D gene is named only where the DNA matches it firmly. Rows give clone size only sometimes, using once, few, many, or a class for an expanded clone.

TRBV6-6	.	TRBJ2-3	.	TGTGCCCTAGGAGGGGCACGGGGCACAGATACGCAGTATTTT	CALGGARGTDTQYF
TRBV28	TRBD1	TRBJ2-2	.	TGTGCCAGCAACCACAGGGGGAACACCGGGGAGCTGTTTTTT	CASNHRGNTGELFF
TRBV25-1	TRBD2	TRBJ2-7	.	TGTGCCAGCAGTGAACGTAGCGGGCTCCACGAGCAGTACTTC	CASSERSGLHEQYF
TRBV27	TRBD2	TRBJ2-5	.	TGTGCCAGCAGTCCGCGGACTAGCGGGAGGAGAGTGGAGACCCAGTACTTC	CASSPRTSGRRVETQYF
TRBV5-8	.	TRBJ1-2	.	TGTGCCAGCAGCCCCCGGGGGGGAAGAATATATGGCTACACCTTC	CASSPRGGRIYGYTF
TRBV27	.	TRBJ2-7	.	TGTGCCAGCAGTTTGCGTGGAGGCCATACCTACGAGCAGTACTTC	CASSLRGGHTYEQYF
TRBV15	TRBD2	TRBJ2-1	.	TGTGCCACCAGCGGGCTGGACGATCTAGCGGGAGACTACAATGAGCAGTTCTTC	CATSGLDDLAGDYNEQFF
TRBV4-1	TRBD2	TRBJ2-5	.	TGCGCCAGCAGCCAGAGCGGGAGTGGGGAGACCCAGTACTTC	CASSQSGSGETQYF
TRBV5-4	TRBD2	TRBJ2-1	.	TGTGCCAGCAGGTCTACTAGCGGGAGGTTCTACAATGAGCAGTTCTTC	CASRSTSGRFYNEQFF
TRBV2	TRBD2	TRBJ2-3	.	TGTGCCAGCAGTGTGGCGCTAGCGGGGGATACCAGGGGCCCCACAGATACGCAGTATTTT	CASSVALAGDTRGPTDTQYF
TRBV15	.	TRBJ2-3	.	TGTGCCACCAGCAGAGATAGGACAGTCGCGGATACGCAGTATTTT	CATSRDRTVADTQYF
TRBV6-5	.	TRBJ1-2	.	TGTGCCAGCAGTTACTCGAGACAGCTCCTGAACTATGGCTACACCTTC	CASSYSRQLLNYGYTF
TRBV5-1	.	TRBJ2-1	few	TGCGCCAGCAGCTGGGAAGCGGGTACATACAATGAGCAGTTCTTC	CASSWEAGTYNEQFF
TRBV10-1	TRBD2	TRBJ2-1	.	TGCGCCAGCAGTGAGGGACTAGCTGTCAATGAGCAGTTCTTC	CASSEGLAVNEQFF
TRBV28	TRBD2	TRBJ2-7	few	TGTGCCAGCGCCGTACTAAGCGGGGGTAGGTACGAGCAGTACTTC	CASAVLSGGRYEQYF
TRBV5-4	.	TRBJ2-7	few	TGTGCCAGCAGCCGAGGACTTACCTACGAGCAGTACTTC	CASSRGLTYEQYF
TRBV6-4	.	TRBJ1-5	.	TGTGCCAGCAGTGAGGGGGCAAACCAGCCCCAGCATTTT	CASSEGANQPQHF
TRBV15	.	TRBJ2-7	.	TGTGCCACCAGCAGAGATGGAGGGTTCGAGCAGTACTTC	CATSRDGGFEQYF
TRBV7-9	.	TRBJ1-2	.	TGTGCCAGCAGCTTAGCGGGCGGGAAGCAGCTCTATGGCTACACCTTC	CASSLAGGKQLYGYTF
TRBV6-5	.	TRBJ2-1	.	TGTGCCAGCAGTTACTCCCTAGCTGATGAGCAGTTCTTC	CASSYSLADEQFF
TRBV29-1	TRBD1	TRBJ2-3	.	TGCAGCGCAACTTCCGGGACAGGGATTCGCACAGATACGCAGTATTTT	CSATSGTGIRTDTQYF
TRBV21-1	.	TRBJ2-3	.	TGTGCCAGCAGCAACCCCTATGGGGACAGGGGGACCACAGATACGCAGTATTTT	CASSNPYGDRGTTDTQYF
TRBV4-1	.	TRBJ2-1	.	TGCGCCAGCAGCCAATACTACAGCAGGGGTCCCCCCTATGAGCAGTTCTTC	CASSQYYSRGPPYEQFF
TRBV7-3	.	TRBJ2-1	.	TGTGCCAGCAGCTTTGGGGGAGGGGGGAATGAGCAGTTCTTC	CASSFGGGGNEQFF
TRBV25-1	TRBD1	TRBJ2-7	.	TGTGCCAGCAGTAAGTGGAGACAGGGGGCGTACGAGCAGTACTTC	CASSKWRQGAYEQYF
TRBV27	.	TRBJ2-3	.	TGTGCCAGCAGTTTTGGGGGGGGCCAAGGTACGCAGTATTTT	CASSFGGGQGTQYF
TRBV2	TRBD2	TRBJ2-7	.	TGTGCCAGCAGGGGGGAGGCGGGAGCCGGCGAGCAGTACTTC	CASRGEAGAGEQYF
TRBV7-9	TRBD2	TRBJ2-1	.	TGTGCCAGCAGCTTTCTGAGCGGGAACAATGAGCAGTTCTTC	CASSFLSGNNEQFF
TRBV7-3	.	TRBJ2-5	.	TGTGCCAGCAGCTTAAATGGGGATCGGGACGCTGGCGGGAAGACCCAGTACTTC	CASSLNGDRDAGGKTQYF
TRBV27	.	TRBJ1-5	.	TGTGCCAGCAGTTTTAGGGGGTGGGATCAGCCCCAGCATTTT	CASSFRGWDQPQHF
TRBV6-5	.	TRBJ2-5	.	TGTGCCAGCCACACAAGGGGTCGGGAGACCCAGTACTTC	CASHTRGRETQYF
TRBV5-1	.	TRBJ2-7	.	TGCGCCAGCAGCTTGGCGACTGGCTACGAGCAGTACTTC	CASSLATGYEQYF
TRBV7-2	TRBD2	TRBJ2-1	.	TGTGCCAGCAGCGGGTGGACTAGCGGGTATGAGCAGTTCTTC	CASSGWTSGYEQFF
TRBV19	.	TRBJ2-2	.	TGTGCCACCCGTTCCACCGGGGAGCTGTTTTTT	CATRSTGELFF
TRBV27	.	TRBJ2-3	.	TGTGCCAGCGCATCATCTATTGGGGCGTTACGTACGCAGTATTTT	CASASSIGALRTQYF
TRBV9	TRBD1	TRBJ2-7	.	TGTGCCAGCGGCGCGGGACAGGGGTACTCTGAGCAGTACTTC	CASGAGQGYSEQYF
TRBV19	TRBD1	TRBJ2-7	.	TGTGCCAGTAGTTGGACAGGGGGTAACGAGCAGTACTTC	CASSWTGGNEQYF
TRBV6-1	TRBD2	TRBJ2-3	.	TGTGCCAGCATTCTAGCGGGAGTAGCAGATACGCAGTATTTT	CASILAGVADTQYF
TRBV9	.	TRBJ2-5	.	TGTGCCAGCAGCTCCTTCCCTCAGGGTTCTCAAGAGACCCAGTACTTC	CASSSFPQGSQETQYF
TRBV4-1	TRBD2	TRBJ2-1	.	TGCGCCAGCAGCCATACTAGCGGATACAATGAGCAGTTCTTC	CASSHTSGYNEQFF
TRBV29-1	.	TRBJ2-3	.	TGCAGCACATCCGGGACTAGCACAGATACGCAGTATTTT	CSTSGTSTDTQYF
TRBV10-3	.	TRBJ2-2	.	TGTGCCATCAGTGAGTGCCCCTCAAGACTCACAGGGCTGAACACCGGGGAGCTGTTTTTT	CAISECPSRLTGLNTGELFF
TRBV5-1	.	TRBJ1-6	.	TGCGCCAGCAGCTTGGAGGGGCGGGGTTCACCCCTCCACTTT	CASSLEGRGSPLHF
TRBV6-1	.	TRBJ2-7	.	TGTGCCAGCAGTGGAACATGGAGCTCCTACGAGCAGTACTTC	CASSGTWSSYEQYF
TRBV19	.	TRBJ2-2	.	TGTGCCAGTAGTGCCTTCGGGATAACCGGGGAGCTGTTTTTT	CASSAFGITGELFF
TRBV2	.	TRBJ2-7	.	TGTGCCAGCAGTCAACATTCCTACGAGCAGTACTTC	CASSQHSYEQYF
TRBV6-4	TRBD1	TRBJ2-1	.	TGTGCCAGCAGACCGGGACAGGGGGGCAATGAGCAGTTCTTC	CASRPGQGGNEQFF
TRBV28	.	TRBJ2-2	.	TGTGCCAGCAGTTTCATCAGGGGAAGTGGCACCGGGGAGCTGTTTTTT	CASSFIRGSGTGELFF
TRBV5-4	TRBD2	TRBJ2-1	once	TGTGCCAGCAGCCCGGGACTAGCGGGGTACAATGAGCAGTTCTTC	CASSPGLAGYNEQFF
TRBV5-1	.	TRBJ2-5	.	TGCGCCAGCAGCTTGGGTACAGTACAAGAGACCCAGTACTTC	CASSLGTVQETQYF
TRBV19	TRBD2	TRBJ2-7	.	TGTGCCAGTAGTATCGGACTAGCGGGAGTGAGGGAGCAGTACTTC	CASSIGLAGVREQYF